This T cell receptor beta chain derives from a study of blood T cells in healthy people across ages. Germline loops: CDR1 MNHEY, CDR2 SVGAGI. This CDR3 contains 17 residues. The second PCR ran roughly 6 to 11 cycles with a sample-barcoded 5' primer and J-beta primers. TCRdb analysed the 5' RACE reads with MiXCR anew, one entry per CDR3 protein. This table has about 930,000 distinct CDR3 sequences, just under 30% appearing once. Concerning this clonotype itself: It may be a read error: a sequence one base away is much more abundant.

The sample was also linked to a second study, of T cells of mothers and their children.

Sequenced sample: blood. The rearrangement uses TRBV6-5 and TRBJ2-7, with D possibly being TRBD2 (6 bases). The sequence was obtained from a woman between 40 and 50 years old in good health. CDR3 protein: CASSYDKYRGEVYGQYF. The CDR3, as DNA: TGTGCCAGCAGTTACGACAAATACCGTGGGGAGGTGTACGGGCAGTACTTC.